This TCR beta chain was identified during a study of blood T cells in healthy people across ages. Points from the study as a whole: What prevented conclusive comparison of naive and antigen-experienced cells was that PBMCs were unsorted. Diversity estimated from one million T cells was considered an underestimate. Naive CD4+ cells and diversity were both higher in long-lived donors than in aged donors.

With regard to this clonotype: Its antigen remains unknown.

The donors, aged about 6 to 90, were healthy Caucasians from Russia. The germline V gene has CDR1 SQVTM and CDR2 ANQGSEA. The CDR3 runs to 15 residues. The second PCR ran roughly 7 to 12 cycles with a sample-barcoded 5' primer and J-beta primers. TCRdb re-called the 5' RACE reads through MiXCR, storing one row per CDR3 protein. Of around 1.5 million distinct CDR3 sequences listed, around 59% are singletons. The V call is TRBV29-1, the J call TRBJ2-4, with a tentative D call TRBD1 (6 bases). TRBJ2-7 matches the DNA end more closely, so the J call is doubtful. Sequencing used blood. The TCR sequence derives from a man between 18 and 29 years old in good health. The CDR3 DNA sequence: TGCAGCGTTGAAGTGTGGGTCCAGGGGAGATACGAGCAGTACTTC. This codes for CSVEVWVQGRYEQYF.